This entry lists 17 T cell receptor beta chains sequenced from one sample in a study of T cells in Graves' hyperthyroidism and ophthalmopathy (dated by TCRdb to the late 2010s). The protocol used for the library was multiplex PCR. Sequencing instrument: Illumina HiSeq 2000. TCR beta CDR3 regions were amplified from RNA transcripts. For the first round of RT-PCR on the TCR CDR3, the HTBI primer set was used together with the Qiagen OneStep RT-PCR kit. TCRdb passed the public sequencing reads through fastp at Q25 and MiXCR, retaining productive beta sequences. When rows share a CDR3 protein, they turn into one entry using the most common DNA and genes. For this sample the table gives hundreds of thousands of distinct CDR3 sequences, of which roughly 17% were detected only once. About 3.8% of the sample goes to the ten largest clones. Material for sequencing was blood. These receptors all come from a woman aged 30 to 39 with Graves' hyperthyroidism.

This clonotype was recorded a few times. The rearrangement links TRBV19 to TRBJ2-5; 10 positions match TRBD1. CDR1 is LNHDA, CDR2 SQIVND, per germline (reference sequence). CDR3 length: 16 residues. Trimming removed 5 bases from V and 1 base from J; junction bases left unmatched: 7. CDR3 sequence reads: CASSPRTGGAQETQYF. For the CDR3, the DNA is TGTGCCAGTAGTCCCCGGACAGGGGGGGCCCAAGAGACCCAGTACTTC.

V gene TRBV5-1 combines with J gene TRBJ1-1, with D unclear. From germline, CDR1 is SGHRS and CDR2 YFSETQ. Trimming removed 0 bases at V and 3 bases at J, with 6 bases between. The CDR3 is 13 residues long. The CDR3 sequence: CASSLVDHTEAFF. The CDR3 nucleotides are TGCGCCAGCAGCTTGGTAGACCACACTGAAGCTTTCTTT.

This clonotype was observed at least ten times. The J gene is TRBJ2-7, the V gene TRBV7-2; a possible D gene is TRBD1 (6 bases). The CDR3 consists of 15 residues. V lost 3 bases and J lost 5, with 17 bases in between. Germline CDR1 and CDR2: SGHTA and FQGNSA. CDR3 in amino acids: CASSLGDRINDEQYF. The CDR3 region has the DNA TGTGCCAGCAGCTTGGGCGACAGGATTAACGACGAGCAGTACTTC.

The chain carries TRBV19 and TRBJ2-7; no reliable D call. This CDR3 contains 13 residues. Germline CDR1 LNHDA, CDR2 SQIVND (reference sequence). With 4 bases removed from V and 1 base from J, the gap between germline ends came to 8 bases. In nucleotides, the CDR3 is TGTGCCAGTAGTACGTGGGAATCCTACGAGCAGTACTTC. Translation gives CASSTWESYEQYF.

The chain employs TRBV11-2 and TRBJ2-1; 10 bases are shared with TRBD1. CDR1 is SGHAT and CDR2 is FQNNGV in the germline V gene. The CDR3 has 12 amino acids. V shed 8 bases and J 8 bases; nucleotides not matched to a gene: 3. For the CDR3, the DNA is TGTGCCAGCGGCGGGACAGGGGATGAGCAGTTCTTC. Amino acid sequence: CASGGTGDEQFF.

This clonotype was detected ten times or more. The gene calls are TRBV20-1 and TRBJ2-3; TRBD2 agrees at 12 bases. The V segment lost 3 bases and the J segment 0 bases; nucleotides outside the gene matches: 7. The CDR3 covers 17 residues. Germline lookup yields CDR1 DFQATT and CDR2 SNEGSKA (reference sequence). Here the CDR3 reads CSASSSGRAGSTDTQYF. DNA of the CDR3: TGCAGTGCTAGCTCTAGCGGGAGGGCCGGTAGCACAGATACGCAGTATTTT.

The rearrangement uses TRBV6-2 or TRBV6-3 and TRBJ1-2; the D gene is possibly TRBD1 (5 bases). The CDR3 spans 13 residues. Trimming pared 5 bases from V and 1 base from J, leaving 8 bases between. Germline lookup yields CDR1 MNHEY and CDR2 SVGEGT. The CDR3 nucleotides are TGTGCCAGCAGTGGGACGGATAACTATGGCTACACCTTC. Residues: CASSGTDNYGYTF.

This clonotype occurred many times. The genes are TRBV28 and TRBJ2-1; D may correspond to TRBD1 or TRBD2 (5 bases each). Trimming shortened V by 6 bases and J by 4 bases, and 16 bases separated the two germline ends. CDR3 size: 15 residues. CDR1 MDHEN and CDR2 SYDVKM come from the germline V gene. This chain's CDR3 is CASSSSGTGYNEQFF. In nucleotides, the CDR3 is TGTGCCAGCAGCAGCAGTGGGACCGGGTACAATGAGCAGTTCTTC.

This clonotype has a count of ten or more. The J gene is TRBJ1-1, the V gene TRBV2; no reliable D call. The CDR3 consists of 13 residues. The germline V and J ends were trimmed by 3 bases and 4 bases, with 9 bases remaining between them. The germline CDR1 and CDR2 sequences are SNHLY and FYNNEI. This CDR3 reads CASSDNWGTEAFF. The CDR3 DNA follows: TGTGCCAGCAGTGATAACTGGGGCACTGAAGCTTTCTTT.

This clonotype was picked up many times. The V call is TRBV27, the J call TRBJ2-1, with D perhaps TRBD2 (5 bases). The length of the CDR3 is 15 residues. Trimming took 7 bases from V and 3 from J, leaving 16 bases between them. Per germline, CDR1 MNHEY and CDR2 SMNVEV (reference sequence). Here the CDR3 DNA reads TGTGCCAGCAAAGAGAGCGGTCTCGGCTACAATGAGCAGTTCTTC. Its protein is CASKESGLGYNEQFF.

In its sample, this clonotype was seen a few times. This chain connects TRBV4-1 to TRBJ1-2, with D unresolved. V was pared by 1 base and J by 5 bases, with 17 bases between. The CDR3 covers 16 residues. Germline CDR1 and CDR2: MGHRA and YSYEKL. CDR3 sequence: CASSQADAASAYGYTF. CDR3 nucleotides: TGCGCCAGCAGCCAAGCGGACGCAGCGAGCGCTTATGGCTACACCTTC.

This clonotype was seen many times. The chain has TRBV7-2 and TRBJ2-3, with D unclear. Trimming took 3 bases from V and 6 from J, leaving 7 bases between them. The CDR3 loop spans 12 amino acids. Germline-derived CDR1 and CDR2 are SGHTA and FQGNSA. This chain's CDR3 is CASSFQADTQYF. CDR3 nucleotide sequence: TGTGCCAGCAGCTTCCAAGCCGATACGCAGTATTTT.

This clonotype was seen a handful of times. V is TRBV18 and J is TRBJ2-3; possible D gene TRBD1, 6 bases. V lost 6 bases, J lost 2 bases, and 15 bases lay in between. In germline, CDR1 is KGHSH, CDR2 LQKENI. The CDR3 contains 15 residues. The CDR3 sequence is CASSQGWGLTDTQYF. CDR3 nucleotides: TGTGCCAGCTCCCAGGGCTGGGGGCTCACAGATACGCAGTATTTT. The full variable domain, rest sourced from reference TRBV18 and TRBJ2-3, is NAGVMQNPRHLVRRRGQEARLRCSPMKGHSHVYWYRQLPEEGLKFMVYLQKENIIDESGMPKERFSAEFPKEGPSILRIQQVVRGDSAAYFCASSQGWGLTDTQYFGPGTRLTVL.

This clonotype was seen a single time. The rearrangement uses TRBV7-3 and TRBJ2-1, with 7 nucleotides matching TRBD2. Germline CDR1 SGHTA, CDR2 FQGTGA. The CDR3 runs to 15 residues. Trimming removed 3 bases from V and 9 bases from J; junction bases left unmatched: 11. The CDR3 nucleotides read TGTGCCAGCAGCTTGACTAGCAATGAGGAGAGTGAGCAGTTCTTC. Its protein product is CASSLTSNEESEQFF.

The J gene is TRBJ2-2, the V gene TRBV28, with 10 positions matching TRBD1. The junction had 6 bases not matched to a gene; V was cut back by 6 bases and J by 5 bases. Germline V gives CDR1 MDHEN, CDR2 SYDVKM. The length of the CDR3 is 15 residues. The CDR3 sequence is CASRLPGQGTGELFF. The CDR3 bases are TGTGCCAGCAGGCTACCGGGACAGGGGACCGGGGAGCTGTTTTTT.

This clonotype was observed at least ten times. J is TRBJ1-5 and V is TRBV3-1; 7 bases line up with TRBD1. The V segment lost 4 bases and the J segment 9 bases; nucleotides outside the gene matches: 9. Germline V lookup: CDR1 LGHDT, CDR2 YNNKEL (reference sequence). The CDR3 loop spans 14 amino acids. The CDR3 DNA reads TGTGCCAGCAGCCGGGACAGTGAAGTTGGGCCCCAGCATTTT. Its translation is CASSRDSEVGPQHF.

This clonotype appeared many times. J is TRBJ1-6 and V is TRBV2; D gene unclear. CDR1 SNHLY and CDR2 FYNNEI come from the germline V gene. This CDR3 has 11 residues. V gave up 3 bases and J gave up 11 bases, with 5 bases separating them. CDR3 nucleotide sequence: TGTGCCAGCAGTGATTCTACACCCCTCCACTTT. This gives the protein CASSDSTPLHF. The variable domain in full, with the rest retrieved from reference TRBV2 and TRBJ1-6, is EPEVTQTPSHQVTQMGQEVILRCVPISNHLYFYWYRQILGQKVEFLVSFYNNEISEKSEIFDDQFSVERPDGSNFTLKIRSTKLEDSAMYFCASSDSTPLHFGNGTRLTVT.